The 14 T cell receptor beta chains below all came from one sample that was sequenced in a study of blood T cell repertoires in COVID-19. The protocol was immunoSEQ multiplex PCR, while the TCRdb copy is restricted to in-frame clones and leaves out a portion. In the table there are a few hundred thousand clones, roughly 90% of which are singletons. Sample: peripheral blood. Receptor source: a woman aged 30 to 39 with COVID-19, enrolled during active disease.

The chain joins TRBV7-9 to TRBJ2-3, with 10 bases lining up with TRBD2. Germline V lookup: CDR1 SEHNR, CDR2 FQNEAQ (reference sequence). With V trimmed by 3 bases and J by 4 bases, 4 bases remained unmatched. CDR3 size: 15 residues. CDR3 coding DNA: TGTGCCAGCAGCTTCGCTAGCGGGAGCGCAGATACGCAGTATTTT. Amino acid sequence: CASSFASGSADTQYF.

This clone was detected only once. This chain uses TRBV7-2 with TRBJ2-5; 10 bases fit TRBD2. The V and J ends lost 5 bases and 2 bases, in that order; junction bases with no gene match: 8. The germline gives CDR1 SGHTA, CDR2 FQGNSA. This CDR3 is built from 16 residues. The CDR3 DNA is TGTGCCAGCAGCCCCCGGGCTAGCGGGAGACAAGAGACCCAGTACTTC. Its protein is CASSPRASGRQETQYF. Looking up the rest from reference TRBV7-2 and TRBJ2-5 gives the full variable domain: GAGVSQSPSNKVTEKGKDVELRCDPISGHTALYWYRQSLGQGLEFLIYFQGNSAPDKSGLPSDRFSAERTGGSVSTLTIQRTQQEDSAVYLCASSPRASGRQETQYFGPGTRLLVL.

The gene calls are TRBV12-5 and TRBJ2-5; 7 nucleotides match TRBD2. This CDR3 region has 16 residues. Germline CDR1 LGHNT, CDR2 FRNRAP. With 5 bases clipped from V and 5 bases from J, the junction kept 14 bases outside the gene matches. For the CDR3, the DNA is TGTGCTAGTGGTCTTAGACTTGCGGGGGTTCGGGAGACCCAGTACTTC. It codes for CASGLRLAGVRETQYF.

The V gene is TRBV12-5, the J gene TRBJ2-1; 15 nucleotides align to TRBD2. The CDR3 is 16 residues long. CDR1 is LGHNT, CDR2 FRNRAP, per germline. Trimming cost V 0 bases and J 7 bases; bases outside gene matches: 1. CDR3 bases: TGTGCTAGTGGTTTGGTAGGGACTAGCGGGAGGAATGAGCAGTTCTTC. Protein: CASGLVGTSGRNEQFF.

The chain joins TRBV27 to TRBJ1-2; maybe TRBD1 (6 bases). V lost 5 bases to trimming and J lost 3 bases, with 16 bases between them. This CDR3 is built from 15 residues. Germline assignment: CDR1 MNHEY and CDR2 SMNVEV (reference sequence). The CDR3 sequence: CASSVRGGADYGYTF. CDR3 sequence (DNA): TGTGCCAGCAGTGTTAGGGGGGGCGCCGACTATGGCTACACCTTC.

This clone was found once. The genes are TRBV5-8 and TRBJ1-4, with D possibly matching TRBD1 (5 bases). Between the trimmed V and J ends, which lost 4 bases and 6 bases, there was a span of 16 bases. This CDR3 contains 15 residues. The germline gives CDR1 SGHTS, CDR2 YDEGEE. This CDR3 reads CASSPNQGGDEKLFF. For the CDR3, the DNA is TGTGCCAGCAGCCCGAATCAGGGAGGAGATGAAAAACTGTTTTTT.

The chain links TRBV27 to TRBJ2-1; tentatively, D is TRBD1 (6 bases). The germline CDR1 and CDR2 sequences are MNHEY and SMNVEV (reference sequence). CDR3 length: 16 residues. V gave up 1 base and J gave up 6 bases, with 16 bases separating them. As DNA, the CDR3 is TGTGCCAGCAGTTTATTCCCAGGGGAGAATTTCAATGAGCAGTTCTTC. It is translated as CASSLFPGENFNEQFF.

This clone was picked up one time. The chain recombines TRBV7-2 with TRBJ2-3; D is possibly TRBD2 (5 bases). V lost 0 bases, J lost 1 base, and 5 bases lay in between. Per germline, CDR1 SGHTA and CDR2 FQGNSA. The CDR3 extends over 14 amino acids. The CDR3 DNA sequence: TGTGCCAGCAGCTTAGCGGAGGGCACAGATACGCAGTATTTT. Amino acids: CASSLAEGTDTQYF. The whole variable domain, remainder taken from reference TRBV7-2 and TRBJ2-3, is GAGVSQSPSNKVTEKGKDVELRCDPISGHTALYWYRQSLGQGLEFLIYFQGNSAPDKSGLPSDRFSAERTGGSVSTLTIQRTQQEDSAVYLCASSLAEGTDTQYFGPGTRLTVL.

V gene TRBV18 combines with J gene TRBJ2-1; TRBD2 is a possible D gene (6 bases). Germline values: CDR1 KGHSH, CDR2 LQKENI. Trimming shortened V by 0 bases and J by 6 bases, and 9 bases separated the two germline ends. CDR3 length equals 14 residues. The CDR3 spells CASSPPISGNEQFF. Written as DNA, the CDR3 is TGTGCCAGCTCACCACCGATTAGCGGCAATGAGCAGTTCTTC.

The chain joins TRBV27 to TRBJ1-5, with D tentatively TRBD1 (6 bases). Trimming took off 5 bases at V and 6 bases at J, with 14 bases between the two ends. Per germline, CDR1 MNHEY and CDR2 SMNVEV (reference sequence). CDR3 size: 14 residues. In nucleotides, the CDR3 is TGTGCCAGCAGTCTCAGGGGAGCGAGTCAGCCCCAGCATTTT. Its translation is CASSLRGASQPQHF.

The V call is TRBV28, the J call TRBJ2-5, with 7 bases identical to TRBD2. Germline CDR1 MDHEN, CDR2 SYDVKM. The ends lost 6 bases at V and 0 bases at J; junction bases unmatched: 4. There are 14 residues in the CDR3. The CDR3 DNA follows: TGTGCCAGCAGGGGAGCGGGGAACCAAGAGACCCAGTACTTC. It translates to CASRGAGNQETQYF.

The chain carries TRBV12-5 and TRBJ2-7; no firm D call. The CDR3 is 14 residues long. Per the germline V gene, CDR1 is LGHNT and CDR2 is FRNRAP. Trimming removed 7 bases at V and 3 bases at J, with 16 bases between. CDR3 DNA sequence: TGTGCTAGTGCCGATATGAGTGGAGTCTACGAGCAGTACTTC. Its protein is CASADMSGVYEQYF.

The chain recombines TRBV7-6 with TRBJ1-4; TRBD1 matches at 10 bases. CDR1 SGHVS and CDR2 FNYEAQ come from the germline V gene. This CDR3 contains 14 residues. Germline trimming cut 5 bases from V and 9 bases from J; bases unmatched to any gene: 6. The CDR3 DNA reads TGTGCCAGCAGCCCCGGGACAGGGGTTCAAAAACTGTTTTTT. It is translated as CASSPGTGVQKLFF.

This chain joins TRBV30 and TRBJ2-2; 8 bases line up with TRBD2. This CDR3 contains 15 residues. CDR1 GTSNPN and CDR2 SVGIG come from the germline V gene (reference sequence). J lost 6 bases, V lost 4 bases, and 10 bases had no gene match. CDR3 in amino acids: CAWMAGGRRPGELFF. CDR3 nucleotide sequence: TGTGCCTGGATGGCTGGCGGGAGGCGGCCCGGGGAGCTGTTTTTT. Complete variable domain (other parts from reference TRBV30 and TRBJ2-2): SQTIHQWPATLVQPVGSPLSLECTVEGTSNPNLYWYRQAAGRGLQLLFYSVGIGQISSEVPQNLSASRPQDRQFILSSKKLLLSDSGFYLCAWMAGGRRPGELFFGEGSRLTVL.